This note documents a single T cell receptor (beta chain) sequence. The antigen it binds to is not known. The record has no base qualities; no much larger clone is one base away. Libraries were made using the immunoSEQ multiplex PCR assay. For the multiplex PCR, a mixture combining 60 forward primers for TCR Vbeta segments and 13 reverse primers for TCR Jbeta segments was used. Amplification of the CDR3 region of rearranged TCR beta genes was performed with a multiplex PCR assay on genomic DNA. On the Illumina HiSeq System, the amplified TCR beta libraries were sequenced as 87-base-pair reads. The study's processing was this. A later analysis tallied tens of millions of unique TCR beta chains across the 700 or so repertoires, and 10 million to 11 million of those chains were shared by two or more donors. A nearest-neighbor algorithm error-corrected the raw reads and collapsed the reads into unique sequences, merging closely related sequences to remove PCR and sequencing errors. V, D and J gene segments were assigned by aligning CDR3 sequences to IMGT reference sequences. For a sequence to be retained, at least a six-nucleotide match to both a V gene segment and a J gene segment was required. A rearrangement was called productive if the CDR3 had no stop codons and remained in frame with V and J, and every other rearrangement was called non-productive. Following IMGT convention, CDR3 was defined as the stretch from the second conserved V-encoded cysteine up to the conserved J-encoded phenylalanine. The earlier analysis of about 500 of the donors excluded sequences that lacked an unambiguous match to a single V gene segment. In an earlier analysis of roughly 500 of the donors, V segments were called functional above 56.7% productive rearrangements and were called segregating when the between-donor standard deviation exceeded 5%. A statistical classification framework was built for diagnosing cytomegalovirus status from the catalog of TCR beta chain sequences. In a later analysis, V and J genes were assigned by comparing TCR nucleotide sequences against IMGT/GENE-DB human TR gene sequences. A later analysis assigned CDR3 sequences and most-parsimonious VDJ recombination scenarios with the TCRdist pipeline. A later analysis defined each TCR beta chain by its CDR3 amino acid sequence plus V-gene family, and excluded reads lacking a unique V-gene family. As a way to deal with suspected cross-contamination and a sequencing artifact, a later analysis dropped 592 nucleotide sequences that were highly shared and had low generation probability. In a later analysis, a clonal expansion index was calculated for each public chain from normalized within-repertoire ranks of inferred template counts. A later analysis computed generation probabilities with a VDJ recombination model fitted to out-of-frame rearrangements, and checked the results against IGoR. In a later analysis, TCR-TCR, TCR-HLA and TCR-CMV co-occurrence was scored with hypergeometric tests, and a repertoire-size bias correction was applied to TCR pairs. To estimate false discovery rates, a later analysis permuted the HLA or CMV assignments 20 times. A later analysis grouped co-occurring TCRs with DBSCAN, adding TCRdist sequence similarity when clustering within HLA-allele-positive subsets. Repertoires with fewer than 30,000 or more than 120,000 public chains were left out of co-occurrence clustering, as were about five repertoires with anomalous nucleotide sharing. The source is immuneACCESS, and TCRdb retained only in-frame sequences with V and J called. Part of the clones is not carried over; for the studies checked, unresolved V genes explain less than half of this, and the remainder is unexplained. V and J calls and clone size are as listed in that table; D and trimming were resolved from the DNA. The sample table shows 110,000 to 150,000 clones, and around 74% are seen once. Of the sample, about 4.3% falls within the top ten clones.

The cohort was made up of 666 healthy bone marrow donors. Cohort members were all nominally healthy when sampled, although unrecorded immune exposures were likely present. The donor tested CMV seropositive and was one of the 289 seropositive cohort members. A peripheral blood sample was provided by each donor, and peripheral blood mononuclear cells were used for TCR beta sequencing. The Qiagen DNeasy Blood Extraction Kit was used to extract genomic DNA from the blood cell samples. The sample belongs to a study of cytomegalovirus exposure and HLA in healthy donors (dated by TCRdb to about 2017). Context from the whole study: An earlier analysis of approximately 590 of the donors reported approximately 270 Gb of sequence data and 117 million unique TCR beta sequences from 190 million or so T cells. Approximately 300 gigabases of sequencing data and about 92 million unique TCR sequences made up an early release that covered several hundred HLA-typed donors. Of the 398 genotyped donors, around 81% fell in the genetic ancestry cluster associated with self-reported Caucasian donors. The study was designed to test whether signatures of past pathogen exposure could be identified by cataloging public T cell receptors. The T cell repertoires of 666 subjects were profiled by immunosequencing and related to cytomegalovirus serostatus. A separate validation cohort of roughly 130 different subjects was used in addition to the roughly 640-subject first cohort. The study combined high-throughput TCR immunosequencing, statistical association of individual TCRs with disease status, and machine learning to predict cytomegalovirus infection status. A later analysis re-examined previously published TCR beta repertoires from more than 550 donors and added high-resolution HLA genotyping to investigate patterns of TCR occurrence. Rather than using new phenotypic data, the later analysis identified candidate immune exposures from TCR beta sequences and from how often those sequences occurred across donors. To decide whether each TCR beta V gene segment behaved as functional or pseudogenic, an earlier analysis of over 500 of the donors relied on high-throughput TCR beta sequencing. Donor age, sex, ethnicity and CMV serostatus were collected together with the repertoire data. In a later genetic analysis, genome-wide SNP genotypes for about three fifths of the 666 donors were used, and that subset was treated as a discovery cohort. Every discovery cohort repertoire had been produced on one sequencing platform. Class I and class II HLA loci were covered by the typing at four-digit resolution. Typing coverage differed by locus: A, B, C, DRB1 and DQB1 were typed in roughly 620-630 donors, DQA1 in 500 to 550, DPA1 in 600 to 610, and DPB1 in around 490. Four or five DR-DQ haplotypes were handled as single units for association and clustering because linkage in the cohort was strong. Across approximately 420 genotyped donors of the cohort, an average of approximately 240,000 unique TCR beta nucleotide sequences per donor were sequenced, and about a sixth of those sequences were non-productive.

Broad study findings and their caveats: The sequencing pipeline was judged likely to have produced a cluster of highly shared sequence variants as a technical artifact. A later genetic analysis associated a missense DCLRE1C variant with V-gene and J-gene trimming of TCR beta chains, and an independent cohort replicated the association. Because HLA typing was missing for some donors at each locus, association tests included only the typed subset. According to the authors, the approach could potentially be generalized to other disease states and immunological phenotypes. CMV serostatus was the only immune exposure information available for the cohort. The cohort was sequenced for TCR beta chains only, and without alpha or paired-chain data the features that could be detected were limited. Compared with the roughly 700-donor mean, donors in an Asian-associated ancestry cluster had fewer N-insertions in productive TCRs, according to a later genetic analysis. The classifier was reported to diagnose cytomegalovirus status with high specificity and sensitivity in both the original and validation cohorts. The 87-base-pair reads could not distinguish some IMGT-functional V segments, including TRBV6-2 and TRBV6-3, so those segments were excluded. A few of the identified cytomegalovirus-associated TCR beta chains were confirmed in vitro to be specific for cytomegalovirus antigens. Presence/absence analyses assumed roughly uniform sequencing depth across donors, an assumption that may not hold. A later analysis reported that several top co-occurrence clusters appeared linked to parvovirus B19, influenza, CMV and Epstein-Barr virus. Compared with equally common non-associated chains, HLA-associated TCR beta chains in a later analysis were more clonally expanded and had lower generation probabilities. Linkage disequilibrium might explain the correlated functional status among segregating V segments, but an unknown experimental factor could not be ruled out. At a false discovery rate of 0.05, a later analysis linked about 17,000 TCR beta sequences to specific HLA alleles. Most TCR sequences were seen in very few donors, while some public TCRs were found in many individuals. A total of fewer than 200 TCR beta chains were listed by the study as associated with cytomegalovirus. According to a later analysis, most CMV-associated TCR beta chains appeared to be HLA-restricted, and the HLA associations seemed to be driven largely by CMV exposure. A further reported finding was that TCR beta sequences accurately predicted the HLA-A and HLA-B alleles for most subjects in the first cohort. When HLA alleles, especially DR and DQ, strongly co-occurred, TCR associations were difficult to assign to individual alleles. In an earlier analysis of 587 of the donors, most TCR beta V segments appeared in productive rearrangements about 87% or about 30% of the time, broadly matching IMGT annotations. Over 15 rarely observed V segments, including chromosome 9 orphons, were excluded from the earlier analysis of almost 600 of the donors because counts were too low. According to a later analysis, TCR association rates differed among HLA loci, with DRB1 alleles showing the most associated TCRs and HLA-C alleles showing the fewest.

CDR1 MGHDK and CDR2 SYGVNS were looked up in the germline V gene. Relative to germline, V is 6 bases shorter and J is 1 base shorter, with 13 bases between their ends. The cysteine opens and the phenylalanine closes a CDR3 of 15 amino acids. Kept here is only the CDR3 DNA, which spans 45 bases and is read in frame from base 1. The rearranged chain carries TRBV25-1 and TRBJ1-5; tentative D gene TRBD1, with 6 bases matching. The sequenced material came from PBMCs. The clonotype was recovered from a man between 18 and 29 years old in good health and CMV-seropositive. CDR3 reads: CASSEPGASNQPQHF. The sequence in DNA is TGTGCCAGCAGCGAGCCAGGGGCAAGCAATCAGCCCCAGCATTTT.